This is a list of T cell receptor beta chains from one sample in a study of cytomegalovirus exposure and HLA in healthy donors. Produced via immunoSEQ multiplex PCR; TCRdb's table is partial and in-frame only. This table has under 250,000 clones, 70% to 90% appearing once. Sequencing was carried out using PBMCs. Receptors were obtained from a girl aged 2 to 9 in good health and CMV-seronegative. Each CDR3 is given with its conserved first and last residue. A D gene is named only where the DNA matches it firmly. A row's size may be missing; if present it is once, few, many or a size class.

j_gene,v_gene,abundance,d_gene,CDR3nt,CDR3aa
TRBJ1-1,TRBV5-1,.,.,TGCGCCAGCAGCTTGGGTGGCGGGACTGAAGCTTTCTTT,CASSLGGGTEAFF
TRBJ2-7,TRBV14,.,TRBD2,TGTGCCAGCAGCCAGGCCGGGACTAGCGGAACCTACGAGCAGTACTTC,CASSQAGTSGTYEQYF
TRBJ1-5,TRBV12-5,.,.,TGTGCTAGTGCCGTAGACAGGCGACATTATCAGCCCCAGCATTTT,CASAVDRRHYQPQHF
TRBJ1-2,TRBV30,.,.,TGTGCCTGGAGTGAAAAGGGGAGGTCCAACTATGGCTACACCTTC,CAWSEKGRSNYGYTF
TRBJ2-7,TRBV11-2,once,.,TGTGCCAGCAGCCTAGCGACTTACGAGCAGTACTTC,CASSLATYEQYF
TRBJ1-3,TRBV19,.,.,TGTGCCAGTAGTACGCGGGACTCCTACTCTGGAAACACCATATATTTT,CASSTRDSYSGNTIYF
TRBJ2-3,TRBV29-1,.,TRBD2,TGCAGCGTTTCCCTAGGGAGCGGGAGGTCAGATACGCAGTATTTT,CSVSLGSGRSDTQYF
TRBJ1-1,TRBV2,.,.,TGTGCCAGCAGTGAAGATGCGGGCACTGAAGCTTTCTTT,CASSEDAGTEAFF
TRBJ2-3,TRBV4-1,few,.,TGCGCCAGCAGCCCCCAAGTTCGAGCGGAGCTTATGGATACGCAGTATTTT,CASSPQVRAELMDTQYF
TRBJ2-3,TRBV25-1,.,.,TGTGCCAGCAGTCGTCATACAGGGAGCACAGATACGCAGTATTTT,CASSRHTGSTDTQYF
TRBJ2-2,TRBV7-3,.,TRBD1,TGTGCCAGCAGCCCCCTTCTGAGACAGGGGGCAACCGGGGAGCTGTTTTTT,CASSPLLRQGATGELFF
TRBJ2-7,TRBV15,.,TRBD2,TGTGCCACCAGAAGGGACTACGCCTACGAGCAGTACTTC,CATRRDYAYEQYF
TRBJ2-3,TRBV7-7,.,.,TGTGCCAGCAGCTCGACGACTAGTAGCACAGATACGCAGTATTTT,CASSSTTSSTDTQYF
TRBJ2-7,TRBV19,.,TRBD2,TGTGCCAGTAGTATTAGGGCTAGCGGGAGACAACACGAGCAGTACTTC,CASSIRASGRQHEQYF
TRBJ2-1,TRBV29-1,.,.,TGCAGCGCCGAGGGTGGGGGGGCTGAGGAGCAGTTCTTC,CSAEGGGAEEQFF
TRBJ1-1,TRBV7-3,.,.,TGTGCCAGCAGCTTAGGGGGCGGGTTTGAAGCTTTCTTT,CASSLGGGFEAFF
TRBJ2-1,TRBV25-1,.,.,TGTGCCAGCAGTGAATACCCTGCGGCTGAGCAGTTCTTC,CASSEYPAAEQFF
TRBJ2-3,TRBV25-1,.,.,TGTGCCAGCAGTGATGACCCAGCAGCGGCAAATACGCAGTATTTT,CASSDDPAAANTQYF
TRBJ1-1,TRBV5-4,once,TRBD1,TGTGCCAGCAGCTTCTCCGGGACAGGGGATACTGAAGCTTTCTTT,CASSFSGTGDTEAFF
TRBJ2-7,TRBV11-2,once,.,TGTGCCAGCAGAGTTTCTCAGGGATACGAGCAGTACTTC,CASRVSQGYEQYF
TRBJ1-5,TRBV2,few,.,TGTGCCAGCAGACCCAGGGGCTGGGTGAGCAATCAGCCCCAGCATTTT,CASRPRGWVSNQPQHF
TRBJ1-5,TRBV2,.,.,TGTGCCAGCATTCCAGATAGCAATCAGCCCCAGCATTTT,CASIPDSNQPQHF
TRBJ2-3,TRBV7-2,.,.,TGTGCCAGCAGCTCGACTAGTGCGGATACGCAGTATTTT,CASSSTSADTQYF
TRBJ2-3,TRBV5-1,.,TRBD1,TGCGCCAGCTACCAAGGACAGGCTAGCACAGATACGCAGTATTTT,CASYQGQASTDTQYF
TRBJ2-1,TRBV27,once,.,TGTGCCAGCAGTTTATCACATTCCCTGGAGACTGAGCAGTTCTTC,CASSLSHSLETEQFF
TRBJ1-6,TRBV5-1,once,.,TGCGCCAGCAGCTTGGGGCAGACCTATAATTCACCCCTCCACTTT,CASSLGQTYNSPLHF
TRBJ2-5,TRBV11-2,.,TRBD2,TGTGCCAGCAGCTTGGACGGGGGGGAGACCCAGTACTTC,CASSLDGGETQYF
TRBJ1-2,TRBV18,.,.,TGTGCCAGCTCACCTAAGATAGAAAGCAACTATGGCTACACCTTC,CASSPKIESNYGYTF
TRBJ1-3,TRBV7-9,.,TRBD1,TGTGCCAGCAGCCCCTTGAGGGGGCAGGGAGGAAACACCATATATTTT,CASSPLRGQGGNTIYF
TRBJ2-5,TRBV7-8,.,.,TGTGCCAGCAGCGACGACAGCCAAGAGACCCAGTACTTC,CASSDDSQETQYF
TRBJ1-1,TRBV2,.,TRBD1,TGTGCCGGCAGTGAATTTCAGAGTCGGACAGGGAGCGAAGCTTTCTTT,CAGSEFQSRTGSEAFF
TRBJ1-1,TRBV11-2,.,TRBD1,TGTGCCAGCAGCGGCCGGGACAGAATTGAAGCTTTCTTT,CASSGRDRIEAFF
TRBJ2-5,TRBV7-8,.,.,TGTGCCAGCAGCTTTGGGAGGCCTTACCAAGAGACCCAGTACTTC,CASSFGRPYQETQYF
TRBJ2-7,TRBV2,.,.,TGTGCCAGCAGGGGCAGTGACTCCTACGAGCAGTACTTC,CASRGSDSYEQYF
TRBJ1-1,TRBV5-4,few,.,TGTGCCAGCAGCTTGGAACAGGGTTCCGGGGCTTTCTTT,CASSLEQGSGAFF
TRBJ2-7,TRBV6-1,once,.,TGTGCCAGCAGTGAACTGGGCCCCTACGAGCAGTACTTC,CASSELGPYEQYF
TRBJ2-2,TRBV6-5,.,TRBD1,TGTGCCAGCAGCTCCGGGACAGGGGCCACCGGGGAGCTGTTTTTT,CASSSGTGATGELFF
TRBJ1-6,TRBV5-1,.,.,TGCGCCAGCAGCTTGGCGCAGGGCGAACGACCCCTCCACTTT,CASSLAQGERPLHF
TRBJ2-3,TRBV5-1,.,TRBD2,TGCGCCAGCAGCTCGACTAGCGGGAGTACTGCAGATACGCAGTATTTT,CASSSTSGSTADTQYF
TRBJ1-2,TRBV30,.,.,TGTGCCTGGAGGGACAATCTTTATGGCTACACCTTC,CAWRDNLYGYTF
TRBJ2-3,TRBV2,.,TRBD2,TGTGCCAGTACACTAGCGGGGAGCACAGATACGCAGTATTTT,CASTLAGSTDTQYF
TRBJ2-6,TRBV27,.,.,TGTGCCAGCAGTTACAGGGCTGGGGCCAACGTCCTGACTTTC,CASSYRAGANVLTF
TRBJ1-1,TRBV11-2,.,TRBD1,TGTGCCAGCAGCCCCAGGGGGGCCCGCGGGGTAGCGAACACTGAAGCTTTCTTT,CASSPRGARGVANTEAFF
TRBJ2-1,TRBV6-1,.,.,TGTGCCAGCAGTGCTTCAGGGGTTCTCTACAATGAGCAGTTCTTC,CASSASGVLYNEQFF
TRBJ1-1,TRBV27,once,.,TGTGCCAGCAGTCCCCGACGGGGGGGGATTACTGAAGCTTTCTTT,CASSPRRGGITEAFF
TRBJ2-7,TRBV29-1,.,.,TGCAGCGTGCCGGGGAGAGAGTACGAGCAGTACTTC,CSVPGREYEQYF
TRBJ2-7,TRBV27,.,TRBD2,TGTGCCAGCAGTTGGCGGGGGAACTCCTACGAGCAGTACTTC,CASSWRGNSYEQYF
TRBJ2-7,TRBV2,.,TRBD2,TGTGCCAGCAGGATTAGCGGGAGCCGGAACGAGCAGTACTTC,CASRISGSRNEQYF
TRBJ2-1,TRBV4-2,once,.,TGTGCCAGCAGCCCTAAGGTGACCAGGGAGCAGTTCTTC,CASSPKVTREQFF
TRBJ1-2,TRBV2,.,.,TGTGCCAGCAGTGAACGGGACTGGGGCTATGGCTACACCTTC,CASSERDWGYGYTF
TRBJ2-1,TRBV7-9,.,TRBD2,TGTGCCAGCAGCTCGCGACTAGCGGGGGGTTACAATGAGCAGTTCTTC,CASSSRLAGGYNEQFF
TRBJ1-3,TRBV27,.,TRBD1,TGTGCCAGCAGTCGCACAGGGGGCGTGTGGGACACCATATATTTT,CASSRTGGVWDTIYF
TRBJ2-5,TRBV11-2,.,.,TGTGCCAGCAGCTTCAGGGGATTTCGGGAGACCCAGTACTTC,CASSFRGFRETQYF
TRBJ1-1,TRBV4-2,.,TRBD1,TGTGCCAGCAGCCATCCGACAGGGGCGAACACTGAAGCTTTCTTT,CASSHPTGANTEAFF
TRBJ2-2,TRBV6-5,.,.,TGTGCCAGCAGTTACTCGACACCTGAAATCGGGGAGCTGTTTTTT,CASSYSTPEIGELFF
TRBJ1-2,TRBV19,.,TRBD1,TGTGCCAGTAGTATACCCTCGACAGGGGCCTACCGCTACACCTTC,CASSIPSTGAYRYTF
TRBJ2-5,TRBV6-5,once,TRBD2,TGTGCCAGCACCCCCGGGACTAGCGTGCGAGAGACCCAGTACTTC,CASTPGTSVRETQYF
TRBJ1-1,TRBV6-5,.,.,TGTGCCAGCAGTTACGGCGGACAAAACACTGAAGCTTTCTTT,CASSYGGQNTEAFF
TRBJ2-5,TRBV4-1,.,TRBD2,TGCGCCAGCAGCCAAGGACTAGCGGGAACCCACCAAGAGACCCAGTACTTC,CASSQGLAGTHQETQYF
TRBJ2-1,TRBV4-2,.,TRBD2,TGTGCCAGCAGCCAAGATGGACGGGAGGATGAGCAGTTCTTC,CASSQDGREDEQFF